This TCR beta chain comes out of a study of T cells after yellow fever vaccination. Study-wide points: A small proportion of clonotypes was detected in both the CD4 and CD8 compartments. Subsequent booster samples again held most clones from primary vaccination (96% CD4, about 90% CD8).

The germline gives CDR1 SGHAT, CDR2 FQNNGV. The CDR3 covers 13 residues. This clonotype was seen more than once but under ten times. Its specificity is unknown. A junction end diverges from the germline sequence, so it may reflect a read error. UMIs were added to TCR cDNA along with a universal primer site when it was made by 5'RACE template switching. Using its own MiXCR run on the 5' RACE reads, TCRdb lists one record per CDR3 protein. The sample lists a few hundred thousand distinct CDR3 sequences, 8% to 9.5% occurring once. Source: PBMCs, taken more than 35 days after the first yellow fever vaccination. This clonotype was obtained from a man aged 18 to 30 who received the YFV17D yellow fever vaccine. This rearrangement joins TRBV11-2 to TRBJ2-2; D is unresolved. The CDR3 DNA reads TGTGCCACCGCCTGGGGTAACACCTGGGAGCTGTTTTTT. Translated, it gives CATAWGNTWELFF.